The entry below describes one T cell receptor (beta chain). Its specificity is unknown. The data were obtained in a study of cytomegalovirus exposure and HLA in healthy donors. Study in general: Sequencing of 150 million to 200 million T cells in an earlier analysis found 120 million or so unique TCR beta sequences. Early release data held around 82 million unique TCRs from HLA-typed donors.

General study findings and limits: V- and J-gene trimming of TCR beta was linked (in a later analysis) to a missense DCLRE1C variant. Despite most TCR sequences being rare, some public TCRs occurred in many donors.

The PCR employed 60 Vbeta primers together with 13 Jbeta primers. Profiled with immunoSEQ multiplex PCR; TCRdb holds only in-frame clones, not every one. The sample carries 55,000 to 70,000 clones, less than 80% recorded once. Germline loops: CDR1 MDHEN, CDR2 SYDVKM. The CDR3 runs to 15 residues. The rearrangement uses TRBV28 and TRBJ2-5, with 8 bases identical to TRBD2. The DNA matches TRBJ2-7 better at its end, which makes the J call doubtful. Sequencing input: PBMCs. This TCR derives from a woman aged 50 to 60 in good health and CMV-seronegative. The CDR3 nucleotides read TGTGCCAGCAGGGCCGGGGGGGAAGGGGTCTACGAGCAGTACTTC. Translating it yields CASRAGGEGVYEQYF.